A single sample gave rise to the 2 T cell receptor beta chains below, sequenced in a study of CD8 T cells in ankylosing spondylitis. TCRdb re-analysed the 5' RACE reads in MiXCR, keeping a single row per CDR3 protein. The repertoire holds more than 150,000 distinct CDR3 sequences, with 15% to 20% as singletons. Material for sequencing was blood, either unsorted or a sorted T cell fraction (not recorded which). The receptors stem from a male donor aged 10-29 years with ankylosing spondylitis or in good health (not recorded which).

This clonotype was seen many times. The rearrangement links TRBV7-2 to TRBJ2-1, with 8 bases lining up with TRBD1. Per the germline V gene, CDR1 is SGHTA and CDR2 is FQGNSA. The CDR3 spans 15 residues. V dropped 4 bases and J dropped 3; count of bases not matched to a gene: 5. This chain's CDR3 is CASSSDRAHYNEQFF. For the CDR3, the DNA is TGTGCCAGCAGCTCGGACAGGGCGCACTACAATGAGCAGTTCTTC.

This clonotype was detected ten times or more. V gene TRBV12-3 or TRBV12-4 combines with J gene TRBJ2-5; unclear D gene. The germline V and J ends were trimmed by 6 bases and 7 bases, with 12 bases remaining between them. The CDR3 sequence is 12 residues long. CDR3 DNA: TGTGCCAGCAGCCCGGTGATGGGGACCCAGTACTTC. Amino acid sequence: CASSPVMGTQYF.